This T cell receptor (beta chain) stems from a study of cytomegalovirus exposure and HLA in healthy donors. Overall study findings and caveats: Cytomegalovirus-associated status was assigned to 150 to 200 TCR beta chains. Most TCR beta V segments were productive about 90% or about 30% of the time in an earlier analysis.

The primer mix had 60 Vbeta and 13 Jbeta primers. Only in-frame clones appear in the TCRdb table, and some are missing; sequencing was by immunoSEQ multiplex PCR. The sample includes around 100,000 clones, around two thirds of them seen just once. The CDR3 spans 14 residues. With V trimmed by 5 bases and J by 3 bases, 3 bases remained unmatched. Germline lookup yields CDR1 LNHDA and CDR2 SQIVND (reference sequence). Regarding this clone: Its antigen is not known.

The clonotype was recovered from a man aged 30 to 45 in good health and CMV-seropositive. The chain employs TRBV19 and TRBJ2-2, with 7 bases that match TRBD2. The sample comprised PBMCs. Written as DNA, the CDR3 is TGTGCCAGTAGTGGGAGGGTCGACACCGGGGAGCTGTTTTTT. Its protein product is CASSGRVDTGELFF.